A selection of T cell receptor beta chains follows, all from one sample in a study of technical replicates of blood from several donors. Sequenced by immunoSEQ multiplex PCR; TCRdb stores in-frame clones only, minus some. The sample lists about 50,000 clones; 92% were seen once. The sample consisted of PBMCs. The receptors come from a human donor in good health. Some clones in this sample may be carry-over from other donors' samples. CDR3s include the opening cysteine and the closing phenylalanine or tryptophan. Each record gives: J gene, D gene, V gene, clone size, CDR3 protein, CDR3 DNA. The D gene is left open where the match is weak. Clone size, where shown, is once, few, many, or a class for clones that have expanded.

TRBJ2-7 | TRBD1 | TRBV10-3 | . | CATGQGMGYEQYF | TGTGCCACCGGACAGGGTATGGGCTACGAGCAGTACTTC
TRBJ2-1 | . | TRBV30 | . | CAWSVGTRVYNEQFF | TGTGCCTGGAGTGTCGGTACCCGAGTCTACAATGAGCAGTTCTTC
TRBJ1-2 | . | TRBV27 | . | CASSYKGQSYGYTF | TGTGCCAGCAGTTATAAGGGGCAAAGCTATGGCTACACCTTC
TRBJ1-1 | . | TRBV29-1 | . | CSVERGGGTEAFF | TGCAGCGTTGAAAGGGGGGGTGGGACTGAAGCTTTCTTT
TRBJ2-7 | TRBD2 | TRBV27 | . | CASSGGVPYEQYF | TGTGCCAGCAGCGGGGGGGTCCCCTACGAGCAGTACTTC
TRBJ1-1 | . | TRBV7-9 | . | CASSQQPMNTEAFF | TGTGCCAGCAGCCAACAGCCGATGAACACTGAAGCTTTCTTT
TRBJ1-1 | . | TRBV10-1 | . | CASSDDSSTGTEAFF | TGCGCCAGCAGTGATGACTCCTCCACGGGGACTGAAGCTTTCTTT
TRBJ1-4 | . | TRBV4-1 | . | CASRYRAETNEKLFF | TGCGCCAGCAGGTACAGGGCGGAGACTAATGAAAAACTGTTTTTT
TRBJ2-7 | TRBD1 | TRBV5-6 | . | CASSLEGTGGYEQYF | TGTGCCAGCAGCTTGGAAGGGACAGGGGGTTACGAGCAGTACTTC
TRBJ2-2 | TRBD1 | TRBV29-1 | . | CSVSDRGNRELFF | TGCAGCGTTTCCGACAGGGGGAACAGGGAGCTGTTTTTT
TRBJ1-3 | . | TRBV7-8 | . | CASSSREKRDTIYF | TGTGCCAGCAGCTCCCGGGAAAAGAGGGACACCATATATTTT
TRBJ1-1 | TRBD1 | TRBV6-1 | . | CASSGQGAGTEAFF | TGTGCCAGCAGTGGCCAGGGGGCCGGCACTGAAGCTTTCTTT
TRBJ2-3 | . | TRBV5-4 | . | CASRRDRPTDTQYF | TGTGCCAGCCGTAGAGACAGGCCCACAGATACGCAGTATTTT
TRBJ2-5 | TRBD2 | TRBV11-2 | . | CASSATAGGRGETQYF | TGTGCCAGCAGCGCGACAGCGGGGGGGAGGGGAGAGACCCAGTACTTC
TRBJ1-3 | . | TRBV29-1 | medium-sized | CSADTPGNTIYF | TGCAGCGCGGACACGCCTGGAAACACCATATATTTT
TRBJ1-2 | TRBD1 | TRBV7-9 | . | CASSFGTGGAGYGYTF | TGTGCCAGCAGCTTCGGTACAGGGGGCGCGGGGTATGGCTACACCTTC
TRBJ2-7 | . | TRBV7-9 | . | CASSPQDYYEQYF | TGTGCCAGCAGCCCCCAGGATTATTACGAGCAGTACTTC
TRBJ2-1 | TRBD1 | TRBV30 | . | CACYTGGNEQFF | TGTGCCTGTTACACAGGGGGCAATGAGCAGTTCTTC
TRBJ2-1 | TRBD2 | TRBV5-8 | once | CASSAVPGLPLGNEQFF | TGTGCCAGCAGCGCAGTCCCGGGACTACCTTTGGGCAATGAGCAGTTCTTC
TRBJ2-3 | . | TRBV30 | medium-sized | CAWSWAVLTDTQYF | TGTGCCTGGAGTTGGGCAGTATTAACAGATACGCAGTATTTT
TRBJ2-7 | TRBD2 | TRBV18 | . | CASSPLPGLAYYEQYF | TGTGCCAGCTCACCACTTCCGGGACTAGCGTACTACGAGCAGTACTTC
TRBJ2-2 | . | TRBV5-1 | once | CASNRETGELFF | TGCGCCAGCAATCGGGAAACCGGGGAGCTGTTTTTT
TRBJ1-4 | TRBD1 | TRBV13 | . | CASSWDRDEKLFF | TGTGCCAGCAGCTGGGACAGGGATGAAAAACTGTTTTTT
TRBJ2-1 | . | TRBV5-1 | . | CASTGDELAFF | TGCGCCAGCACTGGAGACGAATTGGCGTTCTTC
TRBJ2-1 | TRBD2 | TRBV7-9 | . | CASSTWTSGSGEQFF | TGTGCCAGCAGCACGTGGACTAGCGGGAGCGGTGAGCAGTTCTTC
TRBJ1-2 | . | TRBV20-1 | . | CSVIQGYGYTF | TGCAGTGTTATACAGGGCTACGGCTACACCTTC
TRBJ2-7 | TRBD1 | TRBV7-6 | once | CASSPRTGHDYEQYF | TGTGCCAGCAGCCCTAGGACAGGGCATGACTACGAGCAGTACTTC
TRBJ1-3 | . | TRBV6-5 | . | CASSSAWAGNTIYF | TGTGCCAGCAGTTCCGCTTGGGCGGGAAACACCATATATTTT
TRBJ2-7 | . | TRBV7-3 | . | CASSSSPGWEQYF | TGTGCCAGCAGCTCCAGTCCTGGTTGGGAGCAGTACTTC